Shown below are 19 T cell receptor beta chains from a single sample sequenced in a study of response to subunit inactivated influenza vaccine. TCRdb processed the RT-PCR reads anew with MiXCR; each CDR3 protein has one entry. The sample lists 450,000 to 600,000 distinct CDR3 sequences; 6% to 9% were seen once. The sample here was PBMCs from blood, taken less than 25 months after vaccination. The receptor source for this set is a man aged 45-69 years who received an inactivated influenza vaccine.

DNA for the CDR3: TGTGCCAGCAGCTTCGGGACAGGGCATGAGCAGTTCTTC. Its protein product is CASSFGTGHEQFF. The chain couples TRBV11-2 to TRBJ2-1, with 9 bases matching TRBD1. Germline V gene data show CDR1 as SGHAT and CDR2 as FQNNGV. The CDR3 is made up of 13 amino acids. After removal of 3 bases from V and 8 bases from J, the junction contained 2 bases not matched to a gene.

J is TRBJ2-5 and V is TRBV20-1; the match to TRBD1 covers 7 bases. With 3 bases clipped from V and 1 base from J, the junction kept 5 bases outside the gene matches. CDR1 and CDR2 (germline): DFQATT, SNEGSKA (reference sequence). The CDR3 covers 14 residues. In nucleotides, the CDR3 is TGCAGTGCTAGCCTTACAGGGGTCCAAGAGACCCAGTACTTC. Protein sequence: CSASLTGVQETQYF.

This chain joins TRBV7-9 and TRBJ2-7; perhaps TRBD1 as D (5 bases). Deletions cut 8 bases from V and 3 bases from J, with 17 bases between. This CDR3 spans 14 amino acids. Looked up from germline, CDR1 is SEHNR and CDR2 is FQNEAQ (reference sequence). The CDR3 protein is CASRQSGQLYEQYF. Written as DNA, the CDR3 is TGTGCCAGCCGCCAGTCAGGGCAGCTCTACGAGCAGTACTTC.

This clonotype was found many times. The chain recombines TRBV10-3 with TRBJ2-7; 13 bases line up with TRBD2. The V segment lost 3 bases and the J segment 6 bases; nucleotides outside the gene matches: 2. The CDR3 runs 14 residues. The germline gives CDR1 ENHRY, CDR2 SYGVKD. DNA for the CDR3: TGTGCCATCAGTGACGGGACTAGCGGGATCGAGCAGTACTTC. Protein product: CAISDGTSGIEQYF.

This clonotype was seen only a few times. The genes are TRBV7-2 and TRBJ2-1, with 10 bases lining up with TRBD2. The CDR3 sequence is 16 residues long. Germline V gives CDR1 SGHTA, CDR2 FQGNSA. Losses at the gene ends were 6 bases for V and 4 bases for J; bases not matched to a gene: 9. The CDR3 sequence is CASRIRAGGGYNEQFF. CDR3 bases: TGTGCCAGCAGGATTAGAGCGGGAGGGGGATACAATGAGCAGTTCTTC.

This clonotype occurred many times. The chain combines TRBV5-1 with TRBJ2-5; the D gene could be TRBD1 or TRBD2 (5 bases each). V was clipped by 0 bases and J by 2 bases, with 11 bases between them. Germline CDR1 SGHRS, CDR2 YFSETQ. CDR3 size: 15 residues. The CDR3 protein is CASSLGSGRQETQYF. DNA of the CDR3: TGCGCCAGCAGCTTGGGGTCGGGACGGCAAGAGACCCAGTACTTC.

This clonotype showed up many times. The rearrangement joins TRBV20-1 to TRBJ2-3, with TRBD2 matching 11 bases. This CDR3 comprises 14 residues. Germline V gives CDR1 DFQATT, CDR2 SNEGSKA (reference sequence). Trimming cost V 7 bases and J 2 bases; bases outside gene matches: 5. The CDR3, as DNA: TGCAGTGTAGATAGCGGGGGGGTCACAGATACGCAGTATTTT. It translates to CSVDSGGVTDTQYF.

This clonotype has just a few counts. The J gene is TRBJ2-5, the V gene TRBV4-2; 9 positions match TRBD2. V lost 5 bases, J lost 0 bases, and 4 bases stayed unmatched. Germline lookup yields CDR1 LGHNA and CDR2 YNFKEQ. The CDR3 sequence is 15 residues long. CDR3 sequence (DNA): TGTGCCAGCAGCGCAGGCGGGAGGGACCAAGAGACCCAGTACTTC. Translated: CASSAGGRDQETQYF.

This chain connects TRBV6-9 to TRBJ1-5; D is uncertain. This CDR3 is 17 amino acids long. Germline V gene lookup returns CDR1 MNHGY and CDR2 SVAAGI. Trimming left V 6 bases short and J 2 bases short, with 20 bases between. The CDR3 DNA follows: TGTGCCAGCAGGAGGAGGACGGAGCTCGGGGGCAATCAGCCCCAGCATTTT. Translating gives CASRRRTELGGNQPQHF.

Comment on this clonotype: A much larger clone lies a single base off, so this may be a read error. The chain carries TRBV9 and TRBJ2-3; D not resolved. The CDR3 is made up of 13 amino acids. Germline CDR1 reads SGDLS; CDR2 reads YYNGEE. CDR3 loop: CASSVEATDMQYF. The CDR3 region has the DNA TGTGCCAGCAGCGTAGAGGCCACAGATATGCAGTATTTT.

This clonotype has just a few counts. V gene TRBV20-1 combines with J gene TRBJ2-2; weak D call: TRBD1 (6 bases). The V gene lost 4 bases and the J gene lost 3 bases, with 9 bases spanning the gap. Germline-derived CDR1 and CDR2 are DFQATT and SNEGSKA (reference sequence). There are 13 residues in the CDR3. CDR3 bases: TGCAGTGCTACACAGGGATACACCGGGGAGCTGTTTTTT. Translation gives CSATQGYTGELFF.

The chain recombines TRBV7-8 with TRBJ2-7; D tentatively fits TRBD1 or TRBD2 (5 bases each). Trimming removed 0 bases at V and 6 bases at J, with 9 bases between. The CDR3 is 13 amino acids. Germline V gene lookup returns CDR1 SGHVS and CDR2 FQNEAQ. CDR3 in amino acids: CASSLAVGAEQYF. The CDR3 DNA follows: TGTGCCAGCAGCTTAGCCGTCGGGGCCGAGCAGTACTTC.

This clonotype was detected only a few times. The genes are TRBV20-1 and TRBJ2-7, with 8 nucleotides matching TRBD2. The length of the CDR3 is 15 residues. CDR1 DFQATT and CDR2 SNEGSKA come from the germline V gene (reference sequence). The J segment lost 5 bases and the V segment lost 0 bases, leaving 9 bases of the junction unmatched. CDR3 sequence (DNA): TGCAGTGCTAGAGATCCGAGCGGGAGCCCCGACGAGCAGTACTTC. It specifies CSARDPSGSPDEQYF.

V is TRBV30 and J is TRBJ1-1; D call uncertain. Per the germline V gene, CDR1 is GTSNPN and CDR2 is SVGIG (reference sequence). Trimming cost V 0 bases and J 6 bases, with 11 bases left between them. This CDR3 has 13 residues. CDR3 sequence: CAWSVVLFAEAFF. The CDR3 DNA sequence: TGTGCCTGGAGTGTAGTACTGTTCGCTGAAGCTTTCTTT.

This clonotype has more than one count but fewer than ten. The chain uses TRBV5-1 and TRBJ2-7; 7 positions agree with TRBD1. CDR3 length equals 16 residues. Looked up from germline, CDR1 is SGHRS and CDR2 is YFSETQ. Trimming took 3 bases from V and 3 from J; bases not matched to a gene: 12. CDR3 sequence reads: CASSSGPGTDIYEQYF. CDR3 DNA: TGCGCCAGCAGCTCTGGCCCCGGGACAGACATCTACGAGCAGTACTTC.

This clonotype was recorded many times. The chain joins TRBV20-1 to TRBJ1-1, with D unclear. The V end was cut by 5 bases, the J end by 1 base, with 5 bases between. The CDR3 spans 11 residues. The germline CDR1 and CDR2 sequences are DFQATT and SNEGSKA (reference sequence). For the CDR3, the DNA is TGCAGTGCTTTTGGGAACACTGAAGCTTTCTTT. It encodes CSAFGNTEAFF.

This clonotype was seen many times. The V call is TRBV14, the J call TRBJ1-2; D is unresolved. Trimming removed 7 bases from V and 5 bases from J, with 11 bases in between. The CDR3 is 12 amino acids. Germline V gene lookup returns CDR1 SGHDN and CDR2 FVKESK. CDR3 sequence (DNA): TGTGCCAGCACACATACGGAATATGGCTACACCTTC. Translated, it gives CASTHTEYGYTF.

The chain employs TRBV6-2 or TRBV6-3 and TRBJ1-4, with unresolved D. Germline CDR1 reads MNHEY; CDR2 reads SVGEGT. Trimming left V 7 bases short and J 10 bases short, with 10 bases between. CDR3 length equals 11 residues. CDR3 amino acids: CASNDGGKLFF. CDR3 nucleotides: TGTGCCAGCAATGACGGAGGAAAACTGTTTTTT.

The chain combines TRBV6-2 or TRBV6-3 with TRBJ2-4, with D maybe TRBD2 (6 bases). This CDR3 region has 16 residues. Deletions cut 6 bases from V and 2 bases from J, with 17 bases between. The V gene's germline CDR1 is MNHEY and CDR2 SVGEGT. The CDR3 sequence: CASSREMREPKNIQYF. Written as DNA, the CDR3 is TGTGCCAGCAGCCGGGAGATGCGGGAACCCAAAAACATTCAGTACTTC.